Listed here is a single T cell receptor (beta chain). The antigen is undetermined. Ophthalmopathy patients had moderate-to-severe active disease, CAS ≥3, NOSPECS ≥4, and disease duration under 3 months. Amplification of TCR beta CDR3 regions was performed using RNA transcripts as template. First-round RT-PCR of the TCR CDR3 relied on the HTBI primer set. TCRdb independently ran MiXCR on the multiplex PCR reads; one entry per CDR3 protein. The sample has around 35,000 distinct CDR3 sequences; 40% to 65% are singletons. This entry is derived from a study of T cells in Graves' hyperthyroidism and ophthalmopathy. Study-wide results and caveats: Stable hyperthyroidism was separated from ophthalmopathy by a model based on 13 V-J features. Most thyroid clonotypes with frequency above 0.001 were detected in blood.

V dropped 10 bases and J dropped 12 bases, with 21 bases sitting between them. The germline V gene encodes CDR1 KGHDR and CDR2 SFDVKD. The CDR3 loop spans 13 amino acids. The source is a man aged 40-49 years with Graves' ophthalmopathy. The J gene is TRBJ2-1, the V gene TRBV24-1; the D gene is possibly TRBD1 (5 bases). Sample: blood. The CDR3 DNA follows: TGTGCCACGGCCGGAGACAGTGGCTCCGGGCAGTTCTTC. This codes for CATAGDSGSGQFF.